A selection of T cell receptor beta chains follows, all from one sample in a study of early T cells in non-severe SARS-CoV-2 infection. TCRdb recomputed calls from the 5' RACE reads with MiXCR, one row per CDR3 protein. This table has under 60,000 distinct CDR3 sequences, around 8% appearing once. Sequencing used whole blood. Receptor source: an adult who was a healthcare worker with PCR-confirmed SARS-CoV-2 infection or an uninfected control (not recorded which). Both conserved end residues are part of each CDR3. The order of the fields is D gene, V gene, clone size, J gene, CDR3 DNA, CDR3 protein. A D gene is named only where the DNA matches it firmly. Only some rows state a clone size, as once, few, many or a class for expanded clones.

d_call: TRBD2
v_call: TRBV5-4
clone_size: many
j_call: TRBJ2-3
cdr3_nt: TGTGCCAGCAGCTTGGATCTAGCGGGAGGCACAGATACGCAGTATTTT
cdr3_aa: CASSLDLAGGTDTQYF

d_call: NA
v_call: TRBV5-1
clone_size: many
j_call: TRBJ2-3
cdr3_nt: TGCGCCAGCAGCTTAGTGGGGGCAGATACGCAGTATTTT
cdr3_aa: CASSLVGADTQYF

d_call: TRBD1
v_call: TRBV28
clone_size: few
j_call: TRBJ1-1
cdr3_nt: TGTGCCAGCAGTTTAGACCAGGGGGGCACTGAAGCTTTCTTT
cdr3_aa: CASSLDQGGTEAFF

d_call: NA
v_call: TRBV6-4
clone_size: many
j_call: TRBJ1-1
cdr3_nt: TGTGCCAGCAGTGACGGCGAAACGGGCCGGGGGGGCACTGAAGCTTTCTTT
cdr3_aa: CASSDGETGRGGTEAFF

d_call: NA
v_call: TRBV28
clone_size: few
j_call: TRBJ1-1
cdr3_nt: TGTGCCAGCGAGGGTCCCACTGAAGCTTTCTTT
cdr3_aa: CASEGPTEAFF

d_call: NA
v_call: TRBV19
clone_size: NA
j_call: TRBJ2-2
cdr3_nt: TGTGCCAGTAGTATTGCCGGGGGCCTTGACACCGGGGAGCTGTTTTTT
cdr3_aa: CASSIAGGLDTGELFF

d_call: NA
v_call: TRBV2
clone_size: NA
j_call: TRBJ2-7
cdr3_nt: TGTGCCAGCAGCCCCTCGTCAGCTAGCTACGAGCAGTACTTC
cdr3_aa: CASSPSSASYEQYF

d_call: NA
v_call: TRBV3-2
clone_size: NA
j_call: TRBJ2-7
cdr3_nt: TGTGCCAGCAGCCAAGATAGCGGGGCCTCCTACGAGCAGTACTTC
cdr3_aa: CASSQDSGASYEQYF

d_call: NA
v_call: TRBV11-3
clone_size: few
j_call: TRBJ2-1
cdr3_nt: TGTGCCAGCAGCCCCGGGACAAATTACAATGAGCAGTTCTTC
cdr3_aa: CASSPGTNYNEQFF

d_call: NA
v_call: TRBV9
clone_size: few
j_call: TRBJ2-7
cdr3_nt: TGTGCCAGCAGCGTATTAGACGGGGGAGGTGACGAGCAGTACTTC
cdr3_aa: CASSVLDGGGDEQYF

d_call: NA
v_call: TRBV29-1
clone_size: many
j_call: TRBJ2-5
cdr3_nt: TGCAGCGTCAACAGGGAAGGAGAGACCCAGTACTTC
cdr3_aa: CSVNREGETQYF

d_call: NA
v_call: TRBV4-1
clone_size: medium-sized
j_call: TRBJ1-1
cdr3_nt: TGCGCCAGCAGCCAGGGAGTTCGGGGGTGGACTGAAGCTTTCTTT
cdr3_aa: CASSQGVRGWTEAFF

d_call: NA
v_call: TRBV12-3/TRBV12-4
clone_size: few
j_call: TRBJ2-7
cdr3_nt: TGTGCCAGCAGCCCTAAAGGGCGGGGGCCATTATACGAGCAGTACTTC
cdr3_aa: CASSPKGRGPLYEQYF

d_call: TRBD1
v_call: TRBV9
clone_size: NA
j_call: TRBJ2-7
cdr3_nt: TGTGCCAGCAGCATAGACAGGGGGCGCTTCCACGAGCAGTACTTC
cdr3_aa: CASSIDRGRFHEQYF

d_call: TRBD1
v_call: TRBV6-5
clone_size: few
j_call: TRBJ1-4
cdr3_nt: TGTGCCAGCAGTTACTCGGGCGGGACAGCCGAAAAACTGTTTTTT
cdr3_aa: CASSYSGGTAEKLFF

d_call: NA
v_call: TRBV4-3
clone_size: many
j_call: TRBJ2-1
cdr3_nt: TGCGCCAGCAGCCCCCCCAACAATGAGCAGTTCTTC
cdr3_aa: CASSPPNNEQFF

d_call: NA
v_call: TRBV5-5
clone_size: NA
j_call: TRBJ1-6
cdr3_nt: TGTGTCAGCAGCTTGGGGACCTTAAATTCACCCCTCCACTTT
cdr3_aa: CVSSLGTLNSPLHF

d_call: NA
v_call: TRBV7-8
clone_size: many
j_call: TRBJ1-1
cdr3_nt: TGTGCCAGCAGCTTACAGGGATTGGACACTGAAGCTTTCTTT
cdr3_aa: CASSLQGLDTEAFF

d_call: NA
v_call: TRBV7-9
clone_size: many
j_call: TRBJ2-1
cdr3_nt: TGTGCCAGCAGCTTAGGAAAGGGGGTGGGCAATGAGCAGTTCTTC
cdr3_aa: CASSLGKGVGNEQFF

d_call: TRBD1
v_call: TRBV6-6
clone_size: NA
j_call: TRBJ2-7
cdr3_nt: TGTGCCAGCAGCCACGGCGGGACAGGGGCCCACGAGCAGTACTTC
cdr3_aa: CASSHGGTGAHEQYF

d_call: TRBD1
v_call: TRBV6-1
clone_size: many
j_call: TRBJ1-1
cdr3_nt: TGTGCCAGCAGTGAAAGGAACAGGGGAGAAGCTTTCTTT
cdr3_aa: CASSERNRGEAFF

d_call: NA
v_call: TRBV20-1
clone_size: many
j_call: TRBJ2-3
cdr3_nt: TGCAGTGCTAGAGATATAGCACTTAGCACAGATACGCAGTATTTT
cdr3_aa: CSARDIALSTDTQYF

d_call: TRBD1
v_call: TRBV4-1
clone_size: many
j_call: TRBJ2-7
cdr3_nt: TGCGCCAGCAGCCCAACGGGACAGGGATACGAGCAGTACTTC
cdr3_aa: CASSPTGQGYEQYF

d_call: TRBD1
v_call: TRBV29-1
clone_size: few
j_call: TRBJ1-2
cdr3_nt: TGCAGCGTCGATCAACAGGGGGCGGACTATGGCTACACCTTC
cdr3_aa: CSVDQQGADYGYTF

d_call: NA
v_call: TRBV29-1
clone_size: many
j_call: TRBJ1-2
cdr3_nt: TGCAGCGTTGAGGGGCCAAATCCGGAGGGCTACACCTTC
cdr3_aa: CSVEGPNPEGYTF

d_call: TRBD2
v_call: TRBV6-2/TRBV6-3
clone_size: many
j_call: TRBJ2-3
cdr3_nt: TGTGCCAGCAGTTACTTTCCCCCCGGGACTAGCGGGGGGGCAGATACGCAGTATTTT
cdr3_aa: CASSYFPPGTSGGADTQYF

d_call: NA
v_call: TRBV28
clone_size: few
j_call: TRBJ2-7
cdr3_nt: TGTGCCAGCAGCCCTACTAGAGCCCACGAGCAGTACTTC
cdr3_aa: CASSPTRAHEQYF

d_call: TRBD1
v_call: TRBV7-2
clone_size: few
j_call: TRBJ1-3
cdr3_nt: TGTGCCAGCAGCTGGAAACCCCCGGGACAGGGACACACCATATATTTT
cdr3_aa: CASSWKPPGQGHTIYF

d_call: NA
v_call: TRBV3-1
clone_size: NA
j_call: TRBJ2-5
cdr3_nt: TGTGCCAGCAGCCAAGATCCGGCGGGAAAAGAGACCCAGTACTTC
cdr3_aa: CASSQDPAGKETQYF

d_call: NA
v_call: TRBV10-3
clone_size: few
j_call: TRBJ2-4
cdr3_nt: TGTGCCATCAGTGAGTCGGGCCTAGCCAAAAACATTCAGTACTTC
cdr3_aa: CAISESGLAKNIQYF

d_call: TRBD1
v_call: TRBV30
clone_size: NA
j_call: TRBJ1-4
cdr3_nt: TGTGCCTGGAGTAAGGGGGCAGGAGAAAAACTGTTTTTT
cdr3_aa: CAWSKGAGEKLFF

d_call: NA
v_call: TRBV4-3
clone_size: NA
j_call: TRBJ2-1
cdr3_nt: TGCGCCAGCAGCCAGAAAGGGCACGGGCAGTTCTTC
cdr3_aa: CASSQKGHGQFF

d_call: NA
v_call: TRBV9
clone_size: NA
j_call: TRBJ1-1
cdr3_nt: TGTGCCAGCAGCGGGGGGAACACTGAAGCTTTCTTT
cdr3_aa: CASSGGNTEAFF

d_call: NA
v_call: TRBV30
clone_size: few
j_call: TRBJ2-1
cdr3_nt: TGTGCCTGGAGTGAAGGGGGACACTACAATGAGCAGTTCTTC
cdr3_aa: CAWSEGGHYNEQFF

d_call: NA
v_call: TRBV5-1
clone_size: many
j_call: TRBJ2-7
cdr3_nt: TGCGCCAGCAGCTCCGGGACTCTAGCCTACGAGCAGTACTTC
cdr3_aa: CASSSGTLAYEQYF

d_call: TRBD2
v_call: TRBV29-1
clone_size: many
j_call: TRBJ2-1
cdr3_nt: TGCAGCGCCGGCCGGAGCGGGGTAACAATTGAGCAGTTCTTC
cdr3_aa: CSAGRSGVTIEQFF

d_call: NA
v_call: TRBV11-2
clone_size: few
j_call: TRBJ2-1
cdr3_nt: TGTGCCAGCAGCCTCACCGGGACAGAGCAGTTCTTC
cdr3_aa: CASSLTGTEQFF

d_call: NA
v_call: TRBV5-4
clone_size: NA
j_call: TRBJ2-3
cdr3_nt: TGTGCCAGCAGCTTTGGGGGTCGGGCCGACCGAGATACGCAGTATTTT
cdr3_aa: CASSFGGRADRDTQYF

d_call: TRBD1
v_call: TRBV5-1
clone_size: NA
j_call: TRBJ2-7
cdr3_nt: TGCGCCAGCAGCTTGGAGGGACAGACCTACGAGCAGTACTTC
cdr3_aa: CASSLEGQTYEQYF

d_call: NA
v_call: TRBV28
clone_size: NA
j_call: TRBJ1-6
cdr3_nt: TGTGCCAGCAGTTATAATTCACCCCTCCACTTT
cdr3_aa: CASSYNSPLHF

d_call: TRBD1
v_call: TRBV9
clone_size: few
j_call: TRBJ2-2
cdr3_nt: TGTGCCAGCAGCGTAGGGAAGGGGGCCGGCACCGGGGAGCTGTTTTTT
cdr3_aa: CASSVGKGAGTGELFF

d_call: NA
v_call: TRBV29-1
clone_size: NA
j_call: TRBJ2-1
cdr3_nt: TGCAGCGTTGAACCAGGGGTCGGTGAGCAGTTCTTC
cdr3_aa: CSVEPGVGEQFF

d_call: TRBD1
v_call: TRBV4-2
clone_size: NA
j_call: TRBJ1-4
cdr3_nt: TGTGCCAGCAGCCAAGGTAACAGGGGTGAAAAACTGTTTTTT
cdr3_aa: CASSQGNRGEKLFF